This TCR beta chain was captured by sequencing in a study of response to subunit inactivated influenza vaccine. This clonotype was recorded a few times. Its target is unknown. TCRdb re-called the RT-PCR reads with MiXCR, one entry per CDR3 protein. The sample has approximately 490,000 distinct CDR3 sequences, roughly 7.6% seen once. General study results and limits: That few new T cells are recruited by each seasonal influenza vaccination was the authors' suggestion.

With V trimmed by 5 bases and J by 10 bases, 9 bases remained unmatched. CDR1 is SGHRS and CDR2 is YFSETQ in the germline V gene. This CDR3 is built from 15 residues. This sequence originates from a man aged 50-75 years who received an inactivated influenza vaccine. The chain is built from TRBV5-1 and TRBJ2-1; 13 nucleotides match TRBD2. This sample comprised PBMCs from blood, obtained approximately 25 months after vaccination. Here the CDR3 reads CASSTSGRAESEQFF. CDR3 coding DNA: TGCGCCAGCAGTACTAGCGGGAGGGCCGAATCGGAGCAGTTCTTC.